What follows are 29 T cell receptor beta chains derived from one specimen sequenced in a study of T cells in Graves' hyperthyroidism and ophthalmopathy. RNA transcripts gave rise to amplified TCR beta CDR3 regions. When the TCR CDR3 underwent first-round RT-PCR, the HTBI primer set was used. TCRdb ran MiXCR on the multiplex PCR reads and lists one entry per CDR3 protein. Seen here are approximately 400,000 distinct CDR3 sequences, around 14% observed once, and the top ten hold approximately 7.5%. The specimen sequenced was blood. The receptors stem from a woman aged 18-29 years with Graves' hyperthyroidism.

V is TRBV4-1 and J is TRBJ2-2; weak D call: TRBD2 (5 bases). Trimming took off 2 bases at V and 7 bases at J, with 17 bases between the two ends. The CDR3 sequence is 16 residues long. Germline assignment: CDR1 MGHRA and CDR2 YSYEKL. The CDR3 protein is CASSQKLAGRGGELFF. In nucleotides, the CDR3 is TGCGCCAGCAGCCAAAAACTGGCGGGCCGAGGCGGGGAGCTGTTTTTT.

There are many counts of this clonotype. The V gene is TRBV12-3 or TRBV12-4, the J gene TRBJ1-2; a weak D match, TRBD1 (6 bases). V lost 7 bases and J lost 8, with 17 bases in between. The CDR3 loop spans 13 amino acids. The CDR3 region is CASTWGGAEGYTF. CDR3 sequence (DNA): TGTGCCAGCACTTGGGGGGGGGCGGAGGGCTACACCTTC.

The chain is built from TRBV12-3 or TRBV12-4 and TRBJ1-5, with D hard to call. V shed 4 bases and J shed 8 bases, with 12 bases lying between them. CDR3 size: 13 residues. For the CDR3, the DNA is TGTGCCAGCAGTTCCGCCACACTAGAGCCCCAGCATTTT. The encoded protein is CASSSATLEPQHF.

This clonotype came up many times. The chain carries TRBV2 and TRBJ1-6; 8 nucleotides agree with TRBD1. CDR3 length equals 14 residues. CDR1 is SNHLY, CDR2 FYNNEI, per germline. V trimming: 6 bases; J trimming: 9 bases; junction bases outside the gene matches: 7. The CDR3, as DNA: TGTGCCAGCAGGGACAGGGACGGAGTTTCACCCCTCCACTTT. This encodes CASRDRDGVSPLHF. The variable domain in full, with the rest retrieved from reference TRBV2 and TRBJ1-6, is EPEVTQTPSHQVTQMGQEVILRCVPISNHLYFYWYRQILGQKVEFLVSFYNNEISEKSEIFDDQFSVERPDGSNFTLKIRSTKLEDSAMYFCASRDRDGVSPLHFGNGTRLTVT.

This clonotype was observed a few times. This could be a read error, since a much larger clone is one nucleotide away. The CDR3 DNA is TGCAGTGCTAGCGGGCTGCTCGGAGAGACCCAGTACTTC. Encoded protein: CSASGLLGETQYF. The chain has TRBV20-1 and TRBJ2-5; no clear D. The CDR3 is made up of 13 amino acids. The germline V gene has CDR1 DFQATT and CDR2 SNEGSKA (reference sequence). V shed 3 bases and J shed 4 bases, with 12 bases lying between them.

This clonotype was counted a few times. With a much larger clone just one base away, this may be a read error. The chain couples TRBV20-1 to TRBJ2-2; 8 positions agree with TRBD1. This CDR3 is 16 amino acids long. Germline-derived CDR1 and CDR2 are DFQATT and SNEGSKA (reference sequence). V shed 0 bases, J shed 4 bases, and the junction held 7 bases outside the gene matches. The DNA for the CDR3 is TGCAGTGCTAGAGAGGCAGGGGGCTTGAGCACCGGGGAGCTGTTTTTT. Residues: CSAREAGGLSTGELFF.

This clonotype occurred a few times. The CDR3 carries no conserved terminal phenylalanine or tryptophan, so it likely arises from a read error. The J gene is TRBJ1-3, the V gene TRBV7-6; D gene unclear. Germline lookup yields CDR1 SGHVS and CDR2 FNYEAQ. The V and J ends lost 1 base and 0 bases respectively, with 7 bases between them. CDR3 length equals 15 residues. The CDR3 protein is CASSLGLGSGNTIYL. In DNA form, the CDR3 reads TGTGCCAGCAGCTTAGGTCTGGGCTCTGGAAACACCATATATCTT.

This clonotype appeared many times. Here the CDR3 DNA reads TGTGCCAGCAGACCTCTCCCGGGACTAGCGGGGGGGAACACCGGGGAGCTGTTTTTT. Protein sequence: CASRPLPGLAGGNTGELFF. The rearrangement joins TRBV2 to TRBJ2-2; 15 nucleotides align to TRBD2. The V gene end was trimmed by 6 bases and the J gene end by 1 base; junction bases not matched to a gene: 9. CDR1 SNHLY and CDR2 FYNNEI come from the germline V gene. The CDR3 totals 19 residues.

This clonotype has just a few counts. The CDR3 spells CASSFSLGTGGNSNYGYTF. The DNA of the CDR3 is TGTGCCAGCAGCTTCTCCCTCGGGACAGGAGGCAATTCTAACTATGGCTACACCTTC. This sequence joins TRBV7-9 and TRBJ1-2, with 8 bases lining up with TRBD1. V lost 3 bases and J lost 0; bases outside the gene matches: 15. This CDR3 region has 19 residues. From germline, CDR1 is SEHNR and CDR2 FQNEAQ (reference sequence).

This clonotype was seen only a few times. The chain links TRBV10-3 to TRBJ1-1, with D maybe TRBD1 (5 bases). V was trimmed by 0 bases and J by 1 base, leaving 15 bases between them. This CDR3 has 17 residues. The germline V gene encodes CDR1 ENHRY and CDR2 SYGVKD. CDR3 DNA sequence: TGTGCCATCAGTGAGTCCAGGCAGGGTGACAAGAACACTGAAGCTTTCTTT. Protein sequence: CAISESRQGDKNTEAFF.

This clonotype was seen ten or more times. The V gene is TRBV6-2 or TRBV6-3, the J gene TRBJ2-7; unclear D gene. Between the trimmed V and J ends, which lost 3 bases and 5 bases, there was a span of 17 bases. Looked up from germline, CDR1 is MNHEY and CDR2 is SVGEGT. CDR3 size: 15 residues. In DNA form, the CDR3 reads TGTGCCAGCAGTTATACCACGGCGGTTAACCACGAGCAGTACTTC. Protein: CASSYTTAVNHEQYF.

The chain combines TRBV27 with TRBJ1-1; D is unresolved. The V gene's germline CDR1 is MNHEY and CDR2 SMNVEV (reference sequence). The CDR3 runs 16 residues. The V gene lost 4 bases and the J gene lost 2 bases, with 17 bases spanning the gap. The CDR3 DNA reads TGTGCCAGCAGTTATTACCCGGGGTGGGGAAACACTGAAGCTTTCTTT. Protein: CASSYYPGWGNTEAFF.

The CDR3 loop is CATRSRELFF. The CDR3 nucleotides read TGTGCCACCCGATCCAGGGAGCTGTTTTTT. This chain uses TRBV25-1 with TRBJ2-2; D call uncertain. The CDR3 has 10 amino acids. Germline-derived CDR1 and CDR2 are MGHDK and SYGVNS. The V end lost 10 bases, the J end lost 9 bases, and 9 bases lay between the germline ends.

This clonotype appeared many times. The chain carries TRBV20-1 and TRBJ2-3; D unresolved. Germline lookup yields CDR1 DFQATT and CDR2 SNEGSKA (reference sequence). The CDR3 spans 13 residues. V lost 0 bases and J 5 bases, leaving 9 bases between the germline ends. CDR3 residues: CSARDPARDTQYF. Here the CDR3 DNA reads TGCAGTGCTAGAGATCCAGCGCGAGATACGCAGTATTTT.

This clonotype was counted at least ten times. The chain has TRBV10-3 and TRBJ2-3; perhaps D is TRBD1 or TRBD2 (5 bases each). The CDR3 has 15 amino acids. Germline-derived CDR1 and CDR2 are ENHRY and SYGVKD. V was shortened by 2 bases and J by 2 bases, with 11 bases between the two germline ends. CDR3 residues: CAISEEGFYTDTQYF. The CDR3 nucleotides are TGTGCCATCAGTGAGGAGGGGTTCTACACAGATACGCAGTATTTT.

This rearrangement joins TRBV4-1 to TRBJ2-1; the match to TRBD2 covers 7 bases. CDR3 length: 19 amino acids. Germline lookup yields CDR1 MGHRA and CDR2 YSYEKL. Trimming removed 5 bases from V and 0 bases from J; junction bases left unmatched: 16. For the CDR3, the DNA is TGCGCCAGCAGCAGGTTCTTGACTCTAGCGGAGGGCTCCTACAATGAGCAGTTCTTC. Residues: CASSRFLTLAEGSYNEQFF.

The CDR3, as DNA: TGTGCCACCGGAACCGGGGGGGCACGAAACACCATATATTTT. It encodes CATGTGGARNTIYF. The rearrangement links TRBV24-1 to TRBJ1-3, with TRBD1 as a possible D gene (6 bases). The CDR3 contains 14 residues. Trimming pared 9 bases from V and 5 bases from J, leaving 16 bases between. CDR1 is KGHDR, CDR2 SFDVKD, per germline.

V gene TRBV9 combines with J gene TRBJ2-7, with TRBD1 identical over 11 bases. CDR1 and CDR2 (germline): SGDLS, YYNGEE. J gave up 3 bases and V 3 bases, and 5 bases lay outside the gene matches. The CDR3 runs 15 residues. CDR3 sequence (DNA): TGTGCCAGCAGCGCAGGGACAGGGGGGTTCTACGAGCAGTACTTC. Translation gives CASSAGTGGFYEQYF.

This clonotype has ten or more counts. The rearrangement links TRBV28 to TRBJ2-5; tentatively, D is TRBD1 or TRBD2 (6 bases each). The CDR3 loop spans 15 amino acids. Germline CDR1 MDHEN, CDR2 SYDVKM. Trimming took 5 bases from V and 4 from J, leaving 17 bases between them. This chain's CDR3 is CASSPAAKGGETQYF. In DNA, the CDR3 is TGTGCCAGCAGTCCCGCAGCGAAGGGGGGAGAGACCCAGTACTTC.

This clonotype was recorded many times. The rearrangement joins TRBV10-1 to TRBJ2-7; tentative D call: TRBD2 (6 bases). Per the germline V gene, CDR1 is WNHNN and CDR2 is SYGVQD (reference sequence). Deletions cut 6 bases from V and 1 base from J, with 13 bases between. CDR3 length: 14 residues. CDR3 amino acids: CASSRDGGSYEQYF. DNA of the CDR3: TGCGCCAGCAGCCGGGACGGAGGGTCCTACGAGCAGTACTTC.

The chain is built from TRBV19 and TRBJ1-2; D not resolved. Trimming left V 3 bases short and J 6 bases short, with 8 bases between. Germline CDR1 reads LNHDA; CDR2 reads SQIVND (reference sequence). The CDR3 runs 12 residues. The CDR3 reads CASSMWRDGYTF. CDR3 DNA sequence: TGTGCCAGTAGTATGTGGAGGGATGGCTACACCTTC. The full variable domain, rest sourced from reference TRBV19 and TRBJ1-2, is DGGITQSPKYLFRKEGQNVTLSCEQNLNHDAMYWYRQDPGQGLRLIYYSQIVNDFQKGDIAEGYSVSREKKESFPLTVTSAQKNPTAFYLCASSMWRDGYTFGSGTRLTVV.

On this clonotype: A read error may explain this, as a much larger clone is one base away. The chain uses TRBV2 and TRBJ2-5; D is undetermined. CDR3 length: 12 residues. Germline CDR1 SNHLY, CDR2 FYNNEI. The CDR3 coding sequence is TGTGCCAACAGTGAAGGTGGTGAGACCCAGTACTTC. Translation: CANSEGGETQYF.

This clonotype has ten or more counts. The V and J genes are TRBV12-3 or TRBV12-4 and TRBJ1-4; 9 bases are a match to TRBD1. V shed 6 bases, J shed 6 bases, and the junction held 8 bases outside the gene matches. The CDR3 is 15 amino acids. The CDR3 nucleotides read TGTGCCAGCAGAAATGGGGACAGGGCATATGAAAAACTGTTTTTT. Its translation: CASRNGDRAYEKLFF.

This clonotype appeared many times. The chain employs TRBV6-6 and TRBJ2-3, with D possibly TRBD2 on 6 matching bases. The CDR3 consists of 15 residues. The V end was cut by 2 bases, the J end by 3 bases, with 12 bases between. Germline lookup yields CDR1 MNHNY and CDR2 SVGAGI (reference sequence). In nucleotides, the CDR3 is TGTGCCAGCAGTTACCTAGGACTACAAACAGATACGCAGTATTTT. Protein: CASSYLGLQTDTQYF.

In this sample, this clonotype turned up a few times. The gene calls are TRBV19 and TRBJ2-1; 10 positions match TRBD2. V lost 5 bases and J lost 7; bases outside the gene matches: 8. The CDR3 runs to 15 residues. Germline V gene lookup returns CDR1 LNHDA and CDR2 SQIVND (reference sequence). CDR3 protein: CASSLTSGALNEQFF. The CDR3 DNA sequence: TGTGCCAGTAGTCTCACTAGCGGGGCTCTTAATGAGCAGTTCTTC.

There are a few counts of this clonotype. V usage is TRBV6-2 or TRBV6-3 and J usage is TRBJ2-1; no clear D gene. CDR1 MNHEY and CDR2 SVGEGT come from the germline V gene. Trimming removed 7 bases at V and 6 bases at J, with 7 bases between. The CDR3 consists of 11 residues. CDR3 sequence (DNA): TGTGCCAGCATAAAATTCAATGAGCAGTTCTTC. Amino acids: CASIKFNEQFF.

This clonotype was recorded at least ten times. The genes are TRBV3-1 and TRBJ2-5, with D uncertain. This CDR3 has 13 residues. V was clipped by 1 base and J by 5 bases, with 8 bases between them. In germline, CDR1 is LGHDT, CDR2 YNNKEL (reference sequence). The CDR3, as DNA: TGTGCCAGCAGCCAAGGCCTAGGGGAGACCCAGTACTTC. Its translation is CASSQGLGETQYF.

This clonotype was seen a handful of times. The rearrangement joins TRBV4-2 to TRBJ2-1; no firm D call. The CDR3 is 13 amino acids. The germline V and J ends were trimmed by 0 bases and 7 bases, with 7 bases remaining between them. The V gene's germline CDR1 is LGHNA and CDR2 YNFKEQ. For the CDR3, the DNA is TGTGCCAGCAGCCAAGATCCCACGAATGAGCAGTTCTTC. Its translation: CASSQDPTNEQFF.

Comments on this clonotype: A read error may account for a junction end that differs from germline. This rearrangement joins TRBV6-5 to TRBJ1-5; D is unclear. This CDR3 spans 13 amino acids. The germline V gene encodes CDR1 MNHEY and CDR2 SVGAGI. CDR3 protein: CASSTSPDQPQRF. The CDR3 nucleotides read TGTGCCAGCAGTACTAGTCCTGATCAGCCCCAGCGTTTT.